This TCR beta chain comes out of a study of molecular identifiers for immune sequencing clone quantification. Whole-study findings and limits: Amid some 1 million naive cells, spiked Jurkat TCR RNA from one cell was reportedly still detectable. In CMV-specific effectors, clones above 20 copies held over 97% of molecules; naive, under 1%.

Sorting recovered naive CD8 T cells on a CD8+CD4-CCR7+CD45RA+ profile. The CDR3 length is 14 residues. V shed 0 bases and J shed 0 bases, with 7 bases lying between them. Per the germline V gene, CDR1 is SGDLS and CDR2 is YYNGEE. Bulk TCR libraries used previously described methods and listed TCR primers. In TCRdb, the PCR reads were re-called with MiXCR into one record per CDR3 protein. The table shows about 630,000 distinct CDR3 sequences, with 25% occurring only once. As for this clonotype: The target antigen is unknown.

The J gene is TRBJ2-7, the V gene TRBV9; D unresolved. The clonotype was recovered from a human donor in good health. Some libraries in this study had Jurkat cell RNA spiked in. Material for sequencing was naive CD8+ T cells from blood, with Jurkat cell RNA spiked in. The subset denotes: FACS-sorted CD8+CD4-CCR7+CD45RA+ naive T cells. The CDR3 reads CASSVEVSSYEQYF. The CDR3 DNA is TGTGCCAGCAGCGTAGAGGTGAGCTCCTACGAGCAGTACTTC.